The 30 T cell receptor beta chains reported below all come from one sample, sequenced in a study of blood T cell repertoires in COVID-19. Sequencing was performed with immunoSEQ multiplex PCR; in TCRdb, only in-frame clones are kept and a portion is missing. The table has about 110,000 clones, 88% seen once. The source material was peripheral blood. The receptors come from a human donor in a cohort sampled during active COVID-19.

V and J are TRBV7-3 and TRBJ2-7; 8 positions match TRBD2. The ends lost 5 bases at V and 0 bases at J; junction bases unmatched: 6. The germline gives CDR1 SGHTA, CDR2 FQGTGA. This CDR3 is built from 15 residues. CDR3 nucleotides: TGTGCCAGCAGCCCCACTAGCGGAGCCTCCTACGAGCAGTACTTC. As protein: CASSPTSGASYEQYF.

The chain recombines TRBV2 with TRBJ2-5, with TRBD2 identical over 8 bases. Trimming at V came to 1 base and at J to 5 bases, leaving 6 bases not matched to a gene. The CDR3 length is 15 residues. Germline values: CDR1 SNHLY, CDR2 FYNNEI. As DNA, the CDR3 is TGTGCCAGCAGTGAAGAAGGTAGCGGGGTGGAGACCCAGTACTTC. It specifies CASSEEGSGVETQYF.

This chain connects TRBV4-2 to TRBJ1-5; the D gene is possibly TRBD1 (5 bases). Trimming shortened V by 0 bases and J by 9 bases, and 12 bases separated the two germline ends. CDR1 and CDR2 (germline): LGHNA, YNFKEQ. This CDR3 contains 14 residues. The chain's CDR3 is CASSQELGPVPQHF. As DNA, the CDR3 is TGTGCCAGCAGCCAAGAACTGGGGCCGGTGCCCCAGCATTTT.

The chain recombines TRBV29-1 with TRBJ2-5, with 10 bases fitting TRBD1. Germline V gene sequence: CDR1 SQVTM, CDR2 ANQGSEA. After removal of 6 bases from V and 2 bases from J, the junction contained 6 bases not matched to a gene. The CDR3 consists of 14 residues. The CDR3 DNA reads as TGCAGCGTCCGGACAGGGGGATATCAAGAGACCCAGTACTTC. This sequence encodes CSVRTGGYQETQYF.

The CDR3: CASSLEGGYYEQYF. CDR3 nucleotides: TGTGCCAGCAGCTTAGAGGGAGGATACTACGAGCAGTACTTC. V gene TRBV11-2 combines with J gene TRBJ2-7, with a possible D match to TRBD2 (6 bases). CDR1 and CDR2 (germline): SGHAT, FQNNGV. The CDR3 sequence is 14 residues long. V lost 0 bases, J lost 3 bases, and 9 bases lay in between.

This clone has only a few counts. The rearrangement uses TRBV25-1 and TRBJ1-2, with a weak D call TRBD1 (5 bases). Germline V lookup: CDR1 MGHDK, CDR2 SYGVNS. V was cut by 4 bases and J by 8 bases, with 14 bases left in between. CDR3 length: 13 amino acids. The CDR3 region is CASSVDRLRGYTF. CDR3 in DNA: TGTGCCAGCAGTGTCGACAGATTGAGGGGCTACACCTTC.

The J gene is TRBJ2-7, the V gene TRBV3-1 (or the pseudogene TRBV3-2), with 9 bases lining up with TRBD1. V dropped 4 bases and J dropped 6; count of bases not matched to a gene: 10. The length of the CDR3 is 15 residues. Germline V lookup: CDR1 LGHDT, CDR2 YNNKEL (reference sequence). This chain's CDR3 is CASSRPGQGIAEQYF. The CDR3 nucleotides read TGTGCCAGCAGCCGACCGGGACAGGGAATTGCCGAGCAGTACTTC.

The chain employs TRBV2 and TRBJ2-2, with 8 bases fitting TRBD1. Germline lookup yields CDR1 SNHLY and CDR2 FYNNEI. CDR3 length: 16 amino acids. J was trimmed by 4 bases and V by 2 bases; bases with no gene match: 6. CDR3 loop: CASSESGQGGTGELFF. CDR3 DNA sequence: TGTGCCAGCAGTGAATCAGGACAGGGAGGCACCGGGGAGCTGTTTTTT. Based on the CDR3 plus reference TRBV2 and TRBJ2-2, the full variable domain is EPEVTQTPSHQVTQMGQEVILRCVPISNHLYFYWYRQILGQKVEFLVSFYNNEISEKSEIFDDQFSVERPDGSNFTLKIRSTKLEDSAMYFCASSESGQGGTGELFFGEGSRLTVL.

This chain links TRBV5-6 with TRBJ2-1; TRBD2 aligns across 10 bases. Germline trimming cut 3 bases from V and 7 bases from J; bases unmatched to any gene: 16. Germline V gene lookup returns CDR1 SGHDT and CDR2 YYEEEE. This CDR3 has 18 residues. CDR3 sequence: CASSWRAGTSEFLNEQFF. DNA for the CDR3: TGTGCCAGCAGCTGGAGGGCCGGGACTAGCGAATTTTTAAATGAGCAGTTCTTC.

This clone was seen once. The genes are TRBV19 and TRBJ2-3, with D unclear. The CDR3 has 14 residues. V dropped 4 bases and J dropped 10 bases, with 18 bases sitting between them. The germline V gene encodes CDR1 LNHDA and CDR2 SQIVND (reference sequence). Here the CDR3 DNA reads TGTGCCAGTAGTACCTTCCTATCGGAGACGGCGCAGTATTTT. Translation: CASSTFLSETAQYF. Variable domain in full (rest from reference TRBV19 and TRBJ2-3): DGGITQSPKYLFRKEGQNVTLSCEQNLNHDAMYWYRQDPGQGLRLIYYSQIVNDFQKGDIAEGYSVSREKKESFPLTVTSAQKNPTAFYLCASSTFLSETAQYFGPGTRLTVL.

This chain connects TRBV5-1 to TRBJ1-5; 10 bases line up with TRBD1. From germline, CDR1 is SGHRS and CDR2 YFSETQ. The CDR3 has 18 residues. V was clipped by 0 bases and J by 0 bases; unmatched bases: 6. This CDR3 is CASSLGDRGDFSNQPQHF. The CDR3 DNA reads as TGCGCCAGCAGCTTGGGGGACAGGGGCGACTTTAGCAATCAGCCCCAGCATTTT.

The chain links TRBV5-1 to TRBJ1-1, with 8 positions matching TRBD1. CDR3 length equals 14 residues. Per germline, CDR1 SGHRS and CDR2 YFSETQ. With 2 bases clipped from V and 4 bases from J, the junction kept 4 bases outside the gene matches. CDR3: CASSFTGGGTEAFF. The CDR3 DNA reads TGCGCCAGCAGCTTTACAGGGGGTGGCACTGAAGCTTTCTTT.

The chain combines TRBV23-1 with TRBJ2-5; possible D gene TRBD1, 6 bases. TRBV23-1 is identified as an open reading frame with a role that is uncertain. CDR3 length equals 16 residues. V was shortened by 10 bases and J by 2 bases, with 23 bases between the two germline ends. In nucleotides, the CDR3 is TGCGCCACCGCTGGCCGGTACAGGGAGTTACAAGAGACCCAGTACTTC. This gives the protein CATAGRYRELQETQYF.

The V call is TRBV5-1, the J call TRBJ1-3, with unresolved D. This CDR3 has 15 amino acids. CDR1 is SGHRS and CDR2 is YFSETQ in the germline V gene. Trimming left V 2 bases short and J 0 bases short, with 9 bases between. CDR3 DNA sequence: TGCGCCAGCAGCTTCGGCGGTGACTCTGGAAACACCATATATTTT. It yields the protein CASSFGGDSGNTIYF.

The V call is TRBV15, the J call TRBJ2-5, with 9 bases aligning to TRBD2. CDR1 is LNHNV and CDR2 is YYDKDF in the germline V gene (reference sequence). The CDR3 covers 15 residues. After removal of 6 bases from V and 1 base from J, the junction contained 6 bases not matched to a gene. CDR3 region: CATRNPTSGQETQYF. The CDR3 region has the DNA TGTGCCACCAGAAACCCGACTAGCGGCCAAGAGACCCAGTACTTC.

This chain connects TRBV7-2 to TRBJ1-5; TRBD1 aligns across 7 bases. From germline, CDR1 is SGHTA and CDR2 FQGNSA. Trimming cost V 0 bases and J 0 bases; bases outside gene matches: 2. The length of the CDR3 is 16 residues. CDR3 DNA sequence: TGTGCCAGCAGCTTAGCCGGGACAGATAGCAATCAGCCCCAGCATTTT. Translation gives CASSLAGTDSNQPQHF.

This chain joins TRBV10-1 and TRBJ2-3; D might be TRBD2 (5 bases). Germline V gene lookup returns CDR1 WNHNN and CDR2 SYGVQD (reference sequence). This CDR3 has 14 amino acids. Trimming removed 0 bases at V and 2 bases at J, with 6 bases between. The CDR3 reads CASSESLATDTQYF. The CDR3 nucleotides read TGCGCCAGCAGTGAGTCGCTAGCCACAGATACGCAGTATTTT.

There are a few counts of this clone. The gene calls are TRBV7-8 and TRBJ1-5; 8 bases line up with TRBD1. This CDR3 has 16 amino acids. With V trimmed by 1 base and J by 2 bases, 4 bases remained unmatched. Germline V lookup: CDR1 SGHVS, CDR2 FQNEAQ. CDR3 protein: CASSLGGQGGNQPQHF. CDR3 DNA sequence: TGTGCCAGCAGCTTAGGAGGACAGGGAGGCAATCAGCCCCAGCATTTT.

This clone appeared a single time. In DNA, the CDR3 is TGTGCCAGCAGCTTAGGACAGGGGTCCGACTACGAGCAGTACTTC. Encoded protein: CASSLGQGSDYEQYF. The chain couples TRBV7-9 to TRBJ2-7, with 8 bases identical to TRBD1. After removal of 1 base from V and 3 bases from J, the junction contained 5 bases not matched to a gene. The CDR3 covers 15 residues. Germline V CDR1 and CDR2: SEHNR, FQNEAQ (reference sequence).

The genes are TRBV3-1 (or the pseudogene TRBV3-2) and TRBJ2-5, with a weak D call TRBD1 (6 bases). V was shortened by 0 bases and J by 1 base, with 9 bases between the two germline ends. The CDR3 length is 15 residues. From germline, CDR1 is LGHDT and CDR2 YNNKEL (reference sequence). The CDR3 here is CASSQDLRGQETQYF. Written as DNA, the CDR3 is TGTGCCAGCAGCCAAGATCTCAGGGGCCAAGAGACCCAGTACTTC.

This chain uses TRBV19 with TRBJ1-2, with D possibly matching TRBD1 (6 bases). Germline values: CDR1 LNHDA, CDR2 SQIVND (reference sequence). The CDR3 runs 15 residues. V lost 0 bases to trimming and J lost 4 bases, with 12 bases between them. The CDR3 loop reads CASSIDGQKSYGYTF. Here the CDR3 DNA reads TGTGCCAGTAGTATAGATGGACAGAAAAGCTATGGCTACACCTTC.

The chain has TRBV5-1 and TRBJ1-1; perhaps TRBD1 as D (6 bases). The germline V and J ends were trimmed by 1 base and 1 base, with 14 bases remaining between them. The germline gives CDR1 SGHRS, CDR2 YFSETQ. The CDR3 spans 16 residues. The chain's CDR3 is CASSLSSGTTNTEAFF. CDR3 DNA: TGCGCCAGCAGCTTGAGTTCCGGGACAACGAACACTGAAGCTTTCTTT.

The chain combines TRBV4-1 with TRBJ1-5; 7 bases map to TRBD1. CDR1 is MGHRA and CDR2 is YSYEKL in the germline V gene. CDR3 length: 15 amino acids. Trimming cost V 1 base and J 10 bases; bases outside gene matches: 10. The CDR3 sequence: CASSQGEGGGSPQHF. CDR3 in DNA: TGCGCCAGCAGCCAAGGCGAAGGGGGCGGTAGTCCCCAGCATTTT.

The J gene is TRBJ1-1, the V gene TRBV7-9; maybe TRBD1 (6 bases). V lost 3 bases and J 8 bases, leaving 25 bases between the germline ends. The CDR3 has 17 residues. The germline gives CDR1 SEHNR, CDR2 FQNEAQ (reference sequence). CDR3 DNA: TGTGCCAGCAGCTTCTACGGGTCTCAGGGGATGAGCGTCGAAGCTTTCTTT. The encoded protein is CASSFYGSQGMSVEAFF.

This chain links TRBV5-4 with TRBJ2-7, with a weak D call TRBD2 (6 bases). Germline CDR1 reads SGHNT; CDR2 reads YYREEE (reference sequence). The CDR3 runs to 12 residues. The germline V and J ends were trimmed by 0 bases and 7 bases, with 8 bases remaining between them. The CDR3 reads CASSLAAGEQYF. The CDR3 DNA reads TGTGCCAGCAGCTTGGCCGCGGGAGAGCAGTACTTC.

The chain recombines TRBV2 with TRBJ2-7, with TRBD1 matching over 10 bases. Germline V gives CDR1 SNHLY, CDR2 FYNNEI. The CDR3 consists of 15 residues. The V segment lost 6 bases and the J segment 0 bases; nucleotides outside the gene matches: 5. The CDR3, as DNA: TGTGCCAGCAGGCAGGACAGGGGGAGCTCCTACGAGCAGTACTTC. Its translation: CASRQDRGSSYEQYF.

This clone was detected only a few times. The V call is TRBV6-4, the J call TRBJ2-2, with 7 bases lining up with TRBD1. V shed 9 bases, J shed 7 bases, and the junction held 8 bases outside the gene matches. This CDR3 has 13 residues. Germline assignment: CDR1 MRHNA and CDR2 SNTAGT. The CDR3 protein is CASQDRDNGELFF. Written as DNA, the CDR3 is TGTGCCAGTCAAGACAGGGACAACGGGGAGCTGTTTTTT.

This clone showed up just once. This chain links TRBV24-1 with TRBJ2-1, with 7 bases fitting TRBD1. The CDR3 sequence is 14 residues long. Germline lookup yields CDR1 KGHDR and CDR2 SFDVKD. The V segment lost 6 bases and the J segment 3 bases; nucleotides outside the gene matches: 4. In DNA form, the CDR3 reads TGTGCCACCAGTCGGGCAGGGGGCTACAATGAGCAGTTCTTC. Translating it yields CATSRAGGYNEQFF.

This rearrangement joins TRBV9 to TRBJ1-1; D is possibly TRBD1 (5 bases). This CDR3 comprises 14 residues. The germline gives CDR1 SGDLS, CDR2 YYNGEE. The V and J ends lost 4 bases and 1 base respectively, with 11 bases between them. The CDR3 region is CASSITDRNTEAFF. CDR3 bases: TGTGCCAGCAGCATTACAGACAGGAACACTGAAGCTTTCTTT.

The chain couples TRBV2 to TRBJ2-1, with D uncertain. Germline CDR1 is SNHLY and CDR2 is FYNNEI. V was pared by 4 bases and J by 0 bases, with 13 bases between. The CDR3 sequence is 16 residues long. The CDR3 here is CASSVPQKNSYNEQFF. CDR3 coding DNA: TGTGCCAGCAGTGTCCCCCAAAAAAACTCCTACAATGAGCAGTTCTTC.